Below are 17 T cell receptor beta chains sequenced from a single sample in a study of blood T cell repertoires in COVID-19. The assay was immunoSEQ multiplex PCR, and TCRdb's table has in-frame clones only and misses some. The sample shows roughly 100,000 clones, 65% to 90% of them seen only once. The material sequenced was peripheral blood. The receptor set was obtained from a woman of 80 years or more with acute or convalescent COVID-19.

CDR3 nucleotide sequence: TGTGCCAGCAGCCGAGGACAGGGGAGGATCGGGGAGCTGTTTTTT. It is translated as CASSRGQGRIGELFF. The chain employs TRBV3-1 (or the pseudogene TRBV3-2) and TRBJ2-2, with 9 bases that match TRBD1. With V trimmed by 4 bases and J by 7 bases, 7 bases remained unmatched. The germline V gene encodes CDR1 LGHDT and CDR2 YNNKEL (reference sequence). This CDR3 has 15 amino acids.

The rearrangement uses TRBV9 and TRBJ2-2; 9 bases agree with TRBD1. The CDR3 is 17 residues long. Germline CDR1 SGDLS, CDR2 YYNGEE. V shed 5 bases and J 6 bases; nucleotides not matched to a gene: 14. CDR3 DNA sequence: TGTGCCAGCAGTAGGTGGGGACAGGGAGGTGGTCCCGGGGAGCTGTTTTTT. Translation gives CASSRWGQGGGPGELFF.

The sample holds a few counts of this clone. The chain uses TRBV11-1 and TRBJ2-7; D ambiguous. This CDR3 comprises 15 residues. The germline V gene has CDR1 SGHAT and CDR2 FQDESV (reference sequence). V was trimmed by 0 bases and J by 0 bases, leaving 9 bases between them. The CDR3: CASSLAPGNSYEQYF. The CDR3 DNA reads as TGTGCCAGCAGCTTAGCGCCAGGTAACTCCTACGAGCAGTACTTC.

The J gene is TRBJ1-2, the V gene TRBV21-1; TRBD1, the table's D call, lacks a check against the DNA. TRBV21-1 counts as a pseudogene. The CDR3 sequence is 17 residues long. CDR3 sequence reads: CASSKEGQGSANYGYTF. The CDR3, as DNA: TGTGCCAGCAGCAAAGAGGGACAGGGCTCAGCTAACTATGGCTACACCTTC.

This chain connects TRBV2 to TRBJ2-7, with 9 bases identical to TRBD2. V trimming: 6 bases; J trimming: 4 bases; junction bases outside the gene matches: 10. The CDR3 runs 15 residues. Per germline, CDR1 SNHLY and CDR2 FYNNEI. The CDR3 nucleotides are TGTGCCAGCAGCGGGGGAGCTAGCGGGGATTACGAGCAGTACTTC. Translation: CASSGGASGDYEQYF.

The rearrangement links TRBV2 to TRBJ2-2, with D possibly TRBD1 on 6 matching bases. Trimming stripped 6 bases from V and 2 bases from J, with 13 bases between. The CDR3 totals 15 residues. Germline assignment: CDR1 SNHLY and CDR2 FYNNEI. The CDR3 spells CASRRTVANTGELFF. Written as DNA, the CDR3 is TGTGCCAGCAGAAGGACAGTCGCCAACACCGGGGAGCTGTTTTTT.

This clone was observed a handful of times. The chain uses TRBV24-1 and TRBJ1-2; D gene uncertain. The germline V gene has CDR1 KGHDR and CDR2 SFDVKD. The CDR3 totals 11 residues. Trimming left V 7 bases short and J 4 bases short, with 6 bases between. This chain's CDR3 is CATSGFYGYTF. The CDR3 DNA sequence: TGTGCCACCAGCGGGTTCTATGGCTACACCTTC.

The chain is built from TRBV2 and TRBJ1-1; D is perhaps TRBD1 (6 bases). The germline V gene has CDR1 SNHLY and CDR2 FYNNEI. The V and J ends lost 6 bases and 6 bases respectively, with 17 bases between them. This CDR3 comprises 14 residues. CDR3 in amino acids: CASSSTGRGAEAFF. The CDR3 DNA is TGTGCCAGCAGCTCCACGGGGAGGGGGGCTGAAGCTTTCTTT.

The chain carries TRBV5-4 and TRBJ1-2; D is possibly TRBD1 (5 bases). Germline V gene lookup returns CDR1 SGHNT and CDR2 YYREEE (reference sequence). Trimming took 4 bases from V and 5 from J, leaving 24 bases between them. The CDR3 runs to 17 residues. The CDR3 is CASSLKSAKDSQYGYTF. The CDR3 nucleotides read TGTGCCAGCAGCCTCAAATCAGCCAAAGACAGCCAGTATGGCTACACCTTC.

The rearrangement links TRBV3-1 (or the pseudogene TRBV3-2) to TRBJ2-7, with D possibly TRBD2 on 6 matching bases. This CDR3 is built from 14 residues. The germline V gene encodes CDR1 LGHDT and CDR2 YNNKEL (reference sequence). V lost 2 bases and J 6 bases, leaving 14 bases between the germline ends. This chain's CDR3 is CASSQYGSGGEQYF. CDR3 bases: TGTGCCAGCAGCCAATATGGGTCCGGGGGCGAGCAGTACTTC.

V gene TRBV2 combines with J gene TRBJ1-1; no reliable D call. CDR3 length equals 13 residues. The V gene's germline CDR1 is SNHLY and CDR2 FYNNEI. V lost 4 bases, J lost 3 bases, and 9 bases lay in between. DNA of the CDR3: TGTGCCAGCAGTGCCGAACGGGACACTGAAGCTTTCTTT. Protein: CASSAERDTEAFF.

The gene calls are TRBV6-1 and TRBJ1-2; 10 bases are shared with TRBD1. V dropped 3 bases and J dropped 8; count of bases not matched to a gene: 3. This CDR3 region has 13 residues. Germline CDR1 MNHNS, CDR2 SASEGT. In nucleotides, the CDR3 is TGTGCCAGCAGTGATGGACAGGGGGGAGGCTACACCTTC. It yields the protein CASSDGQGGGYTF.

The chain recombines TRBV10-3 with TRBJ2-7, with 9 bases fitting TRBD1. This CDR3 is built from 12 residues. With V trimmed by 11 bases and J by 4 bases, 6 bases remained unmatched. Germline assignment: CDR1 ENHRY and CDR2 SYGVKD. This CDR3 reads CAVSGTGYEQYF. The CDR3 DNA reads as TGTGCCGTCTCCGGGACAGGGTACGAGCAGTACTTC.

The chain has TRBV29-1 and TRBJ1-2; D is ambiguous. Trimming took off 3 bases at V and 6 bases at J, with 8 bases between the two ends. The CDR3 is 11 amino acids. Germline assignment: CDR1 SQVTM and CDR2 ANQGSEA. CDR3 region: CSVEADNGYTF. Written as DNA, the CDR3 is TGCAGCGTTGAGGCGGATAATGGCTACACCTTC.

The sample holds a few counts of this clone. V usage is TRBV2 and J usage is TRBJ1-2; the D gene is possibly TRBD1 (6 bases). The ends were cut back, 6 bases at V and 2 bases at J, with 16 bases in the middle. Germline V lookup: CDR1 SNHLY, CDR2 FYNNEI. The CDR3 extends over 15 amino acids. The CDR3 loop is CASSRANTGNYGYTF. In DNA form, the CDR3 reads TGTGCCAGCAGCCGGGCGAATACAGGGAACTATGGCTACACCTTC.

The V and J genes are TRBV3-1 (or the pseudogene TRBV3-2) and TRBJ1-6; 7 bases are a match to TRBD1. Trimming cost V 5 bases and J 4 bases; bases outside gene matches: 5. The germline gives CDR1 LGHDT, CDR2 YNNKEL (reference sequence). The CDR3 runs 15 residues. The CDR3 loop reads CASSKGARYNSPLHF. The CDR3 DNA reads as TGTGCCAGCAGCAAGGGGGCGCGATATAATTCACCCCTCCACTTT.

The chain joins TRBV19 to TRBJ2-5; maybe TRBD1 (5 bases). Germline values: CDR1 LNHDA, CDR2 SQIVND (reference sequence). V was cut by 2 bases and J by 5 bases, with 15 bases left in between. The CDR3 sequence is 15 residues long. CDR3 loop: CASSIHQGKGETQYF. The CDR3 region has the DNA TGTGCCAGTAGTATACATCAAGGGAAGGGGGAGACCCAGTACTTC.